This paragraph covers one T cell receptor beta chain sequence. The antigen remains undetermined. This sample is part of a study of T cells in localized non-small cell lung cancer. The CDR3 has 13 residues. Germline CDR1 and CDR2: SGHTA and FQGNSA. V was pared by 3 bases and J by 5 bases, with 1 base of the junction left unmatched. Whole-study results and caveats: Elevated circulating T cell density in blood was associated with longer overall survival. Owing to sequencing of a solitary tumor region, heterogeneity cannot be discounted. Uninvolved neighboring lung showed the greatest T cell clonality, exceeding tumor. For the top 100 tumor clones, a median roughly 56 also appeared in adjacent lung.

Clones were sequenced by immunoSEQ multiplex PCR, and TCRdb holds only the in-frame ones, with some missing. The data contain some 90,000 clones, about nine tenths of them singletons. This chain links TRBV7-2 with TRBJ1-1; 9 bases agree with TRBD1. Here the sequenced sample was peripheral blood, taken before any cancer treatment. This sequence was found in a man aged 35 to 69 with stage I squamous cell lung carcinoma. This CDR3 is CASSLTGGTEAFF. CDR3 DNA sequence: TGTGCCAGCAGCTTGACAGGGGGAACTGAAGCTTTCTTT.